The entry below describes one T cell receptor beta chain. Its antigen is as yet unknown. This entry belongs to a study of blood T cells in healthy people across ages. Trimming cost V 5 bases and J 5 bases, with 12 bases left between them. CDR3 size: 13 residues. Study observations and caveats: Correlation between TCR beta diversity and naive T cell percentage was strong.

A second about 6 to 12 cycle PCR used barcoded and J-beta primers. TCRdb reprocessed the 5' RACE reads via MiXCR and lists one record per CDR3 protein. The sample holds around 1,100,000 distinct CDR3 sequences, approximately 38% seen once. Sequences were obtained from blood. The TCR was taken from a man between 18 and 35 years old in good health. The rearrangement joins TRBV12-3 or TRBV12-4 to TRBJ1-2; TRBD1 is a possible D gene (6 bases). The CDR3 nucleotides read TGTGCCAGCAGTCACAGGGATCGGTATGGCTACACCTTC. Its translation is CASSHRDRYGYTF.